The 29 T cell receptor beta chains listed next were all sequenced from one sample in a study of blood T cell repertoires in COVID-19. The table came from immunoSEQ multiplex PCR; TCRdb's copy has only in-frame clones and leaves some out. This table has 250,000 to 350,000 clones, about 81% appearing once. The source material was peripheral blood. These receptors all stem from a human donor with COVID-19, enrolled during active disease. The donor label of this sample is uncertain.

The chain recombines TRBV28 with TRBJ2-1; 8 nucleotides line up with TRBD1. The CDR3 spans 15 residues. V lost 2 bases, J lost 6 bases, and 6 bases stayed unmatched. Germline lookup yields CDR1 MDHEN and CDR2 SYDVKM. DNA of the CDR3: TGTGCCAGCAGTTTAGGCGGACAGGGCAGCAATGAGCAGTTCTTC. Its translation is CASSLGGQGSNEQFF. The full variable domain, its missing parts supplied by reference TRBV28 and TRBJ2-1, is DVKVTQSSRYLVKRTGEKVFLECVQDMDHENMFWYRQDPGLGLRLIYFSYDVKMKEKGDIPEGYSVSREKKERFSLILESASTNQTSMYLCASSLGGQGSNEQFFGPGTRLTVL.

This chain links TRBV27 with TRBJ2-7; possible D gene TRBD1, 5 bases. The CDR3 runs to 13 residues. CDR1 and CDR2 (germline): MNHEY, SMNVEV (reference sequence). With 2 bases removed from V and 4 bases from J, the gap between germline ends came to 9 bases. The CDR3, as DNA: TGTGCCAGCAGTTTACAGGGTGGGTACGAGCAGTACTTC. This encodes CASSLQGGYEQYF.

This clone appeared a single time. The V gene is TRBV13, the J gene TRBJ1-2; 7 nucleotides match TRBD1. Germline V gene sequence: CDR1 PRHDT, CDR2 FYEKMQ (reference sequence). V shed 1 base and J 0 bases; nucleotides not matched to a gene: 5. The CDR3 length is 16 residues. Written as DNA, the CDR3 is TGTGCCAGCAGCTTAGCGTCAGGGGGATCTAACTATGGCTACACCTTC. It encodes CASSLASGGSNYGYTF.

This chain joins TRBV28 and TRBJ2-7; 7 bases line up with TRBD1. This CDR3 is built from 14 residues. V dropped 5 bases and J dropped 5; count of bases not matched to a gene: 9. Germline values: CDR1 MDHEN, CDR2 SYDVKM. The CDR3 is CASSVPGQLHEQYF. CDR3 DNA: TGTGCCAGCAGTGTACCGGGACAGCTCCACGAGCAGTACTTC. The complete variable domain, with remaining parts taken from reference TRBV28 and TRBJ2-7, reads DVKVTQSSRYLVKRTGEKVFLECVQDMDHENMFWYRQDPGLGLRLIYFSYDVKMKEKGDIPEGYSVSREKKERFSLILESASTNQTSMYLCASSVPGQLHEQYFGPGTRLTVT.

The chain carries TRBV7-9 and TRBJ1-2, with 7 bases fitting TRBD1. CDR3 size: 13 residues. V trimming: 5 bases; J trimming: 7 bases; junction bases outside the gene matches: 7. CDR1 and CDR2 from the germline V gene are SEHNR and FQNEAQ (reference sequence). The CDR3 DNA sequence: TGTGCCAGCAGCAACCCGACAGGGCTTGGCTACACCTTC. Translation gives CASSNPTGLGYTF.

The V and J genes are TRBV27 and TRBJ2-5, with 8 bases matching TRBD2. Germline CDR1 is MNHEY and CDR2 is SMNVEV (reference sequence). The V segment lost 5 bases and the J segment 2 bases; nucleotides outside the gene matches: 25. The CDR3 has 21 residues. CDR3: CASSARGTRLLRGETQETQYF. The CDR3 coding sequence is TGTGCCAGCAGTGCGCGGGGGACTAGACTTCTTCGGGGGGAAACTCAAGAGACCCAGTACTTC.

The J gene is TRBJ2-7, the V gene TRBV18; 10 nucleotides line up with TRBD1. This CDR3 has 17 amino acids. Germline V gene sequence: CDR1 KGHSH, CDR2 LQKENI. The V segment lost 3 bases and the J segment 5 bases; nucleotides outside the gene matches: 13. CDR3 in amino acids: CASSPPSPGQGIHEQYF. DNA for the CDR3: TGTGCCAGCTCACCGCCCTCTCCGGGACAGGGGATACACGAGCAGTACTTC.

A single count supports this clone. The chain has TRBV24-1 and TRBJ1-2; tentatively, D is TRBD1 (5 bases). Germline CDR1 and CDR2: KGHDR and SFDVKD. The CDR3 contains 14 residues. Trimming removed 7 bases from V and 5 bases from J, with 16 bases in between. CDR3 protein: CATSDKGLGYGYTF. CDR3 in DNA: TGTGCCACCAGCGACAAGGGACTTGGGTATGGCTACACCTTC.

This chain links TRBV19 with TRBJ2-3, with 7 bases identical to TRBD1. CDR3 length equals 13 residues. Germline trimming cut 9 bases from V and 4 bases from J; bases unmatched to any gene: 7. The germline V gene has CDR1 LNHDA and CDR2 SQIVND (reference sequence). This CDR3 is CASSEGASDTQYF. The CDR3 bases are TGTGCCAGCTCCGAGGGGGCGTCAGATACGCAGTATTTT.

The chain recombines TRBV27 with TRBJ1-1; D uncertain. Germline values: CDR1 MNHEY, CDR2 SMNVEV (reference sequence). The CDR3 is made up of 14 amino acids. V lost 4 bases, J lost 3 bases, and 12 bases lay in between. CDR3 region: CASSSPARDTEAFF. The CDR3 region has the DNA TGTGCCAGCAGTTCGCCCGCGAGGGACACTGAAGCTTTCTTT.

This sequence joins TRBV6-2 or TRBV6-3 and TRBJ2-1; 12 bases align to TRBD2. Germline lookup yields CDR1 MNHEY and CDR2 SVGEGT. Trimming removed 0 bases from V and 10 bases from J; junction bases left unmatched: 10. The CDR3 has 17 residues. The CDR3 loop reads CASSYSKGLAGSGEQFF. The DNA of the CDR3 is TGTGCCAGCAGTTACTCGAAAGGACTAGCGGGATCGGGGGAGCAGTTCTTC.

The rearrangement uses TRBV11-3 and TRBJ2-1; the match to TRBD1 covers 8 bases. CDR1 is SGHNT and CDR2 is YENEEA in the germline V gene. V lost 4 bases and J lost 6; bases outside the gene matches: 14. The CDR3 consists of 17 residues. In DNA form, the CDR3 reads TGTGCCAGCAGCTCCACCCGGACAGGGTATCTGGGCAATGAGCAGTTCTTC. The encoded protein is CASSSTRTGYLGNEQFF.

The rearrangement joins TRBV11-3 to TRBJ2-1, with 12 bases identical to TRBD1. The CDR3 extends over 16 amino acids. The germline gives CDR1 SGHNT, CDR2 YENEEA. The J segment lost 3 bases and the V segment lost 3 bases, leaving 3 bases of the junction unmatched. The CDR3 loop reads CASSLGTGGIYNEQFF. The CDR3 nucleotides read TGTGCCAGCAGCTTGGGGACAGGGGGCATCTACAATGAGCAGTTCTTC.

The CDR3 nucleotides read TGTGCCTGGAGTAGGGGACAGGCGGTTTACTCGTACTTC. It specifies CAWSRGQAVYSYF. The gene calls are TRBV30 and TRBJ2-5; 8 bases line up with TRBD1. The V gene's germline CDR1 is GTSNPN and CDR2 SVGIG (reference sequence). Trimming cost V 2 bases and J 13 bases; bases outside gene matches: 12. This CDR3 contains 13 residues.

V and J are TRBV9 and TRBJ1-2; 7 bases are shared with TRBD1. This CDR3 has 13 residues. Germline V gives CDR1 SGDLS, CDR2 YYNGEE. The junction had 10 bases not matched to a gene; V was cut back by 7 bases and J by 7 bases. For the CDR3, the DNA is TGTGCCAGCGGAGGGGGCACTATGCGTGGCTACACCTTC. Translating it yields CASGGGTMRGYTF. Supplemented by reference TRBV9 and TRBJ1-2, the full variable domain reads DSGVTQTPKHLITATGQRVTLRCSPRSGDLSVYWYQQSLDQGLQFLIQYYNGEERAKGNILERFSAQQFPDLHSELNLSSLELGDSALYFCASGGGTMRGYTFGSGTRLTVV.

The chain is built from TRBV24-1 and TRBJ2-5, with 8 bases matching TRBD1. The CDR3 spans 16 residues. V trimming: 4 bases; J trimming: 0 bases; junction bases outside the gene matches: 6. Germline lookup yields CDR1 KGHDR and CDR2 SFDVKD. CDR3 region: CATSETRTGNQETQYF. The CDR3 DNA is TGTGCCACCAGTGAGACCCGGACAGGGAACCAAGAGACCCAGTACTTC.

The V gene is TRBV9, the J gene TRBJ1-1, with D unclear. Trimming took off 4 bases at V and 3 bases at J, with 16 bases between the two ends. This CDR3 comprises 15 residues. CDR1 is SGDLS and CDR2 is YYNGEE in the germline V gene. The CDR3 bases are TGTGCCAGCAGCCCCGTAGTCGGGAGGGACACTGAAGCTTTCTTT. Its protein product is CASSPVVGRDTEAFF. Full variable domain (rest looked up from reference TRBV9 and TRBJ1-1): DSGVTQTPKHLITATGQRVTLRCSPRSGDLSVYWYQQSLDQGLQFLIQYYNGEERAKGNILERFSAQQFPDLHSELNLSSLELGDSALYFCASSPVVGRDTEAFFGQGTRLTVV.

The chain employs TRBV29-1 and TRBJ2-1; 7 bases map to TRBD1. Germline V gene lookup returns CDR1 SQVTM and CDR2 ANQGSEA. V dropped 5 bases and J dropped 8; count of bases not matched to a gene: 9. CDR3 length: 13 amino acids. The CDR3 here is CSVQPQGIDEQFF. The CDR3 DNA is TGCAGCGTTCAACCACAGGGGATCGATGAGCAGTTCTTC.

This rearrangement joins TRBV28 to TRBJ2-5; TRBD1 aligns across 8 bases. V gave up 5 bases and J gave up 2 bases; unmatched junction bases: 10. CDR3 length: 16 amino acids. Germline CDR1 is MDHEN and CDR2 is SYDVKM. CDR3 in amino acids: CASSQLTGGRQETQYF. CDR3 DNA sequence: TGTGCCAGCAGTCAGTTAACAGGGGGAAGGCAAGAGACCCAGTACTTC. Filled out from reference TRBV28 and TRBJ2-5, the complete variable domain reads DVKVTQSSRYLVKRTGEKVFLECVQDMDHENMFWYRQDPGLGLRLIYFSYDVKMKEKGDIPEGYSVSREKKERFSLILESASTNQTSMYLCASSQLTGGRQETQYFGPGTRLLVL.

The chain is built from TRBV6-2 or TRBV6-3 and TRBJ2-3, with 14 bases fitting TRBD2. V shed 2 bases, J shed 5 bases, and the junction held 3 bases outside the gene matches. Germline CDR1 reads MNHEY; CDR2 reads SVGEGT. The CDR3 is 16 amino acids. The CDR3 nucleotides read TGTGCCAGCAGTTACCCGGGACTAGCGGGAGAAGATACGCAGTATTTT. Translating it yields CASSYPGLAGEDTQYF.

The CDR3, as DNA: TGTGCCAGCAGTCCGCTTCAGGGAAACACTGAAGCTTTCTTT. Its protein is CASSPLQGNTEAFF. The chain employs TRBV25-1 and TRBJ1-1; D perhaps matches TRBD1 (5 bases). The V end was cut by 5 bases, the J end by 2 bases, with 12 bases between. The CDR3 runs to 14 residues. In germline, CDR1 is MGHDK, CDR2 SYGVNS. Full variable domain (outside the CDR3, taken from reference TRBV25-1 and TRBJ1-1): EADIYQTPRYLVIGTGKKITLECSQTMGHDKMYWYQQDPGMELHLIHYSYGVNSTEKGDLSSESTVSRIRTEHFPLTLESARPSHTSQYLCASSPLQGNTEAFFGQGTRLTVV.

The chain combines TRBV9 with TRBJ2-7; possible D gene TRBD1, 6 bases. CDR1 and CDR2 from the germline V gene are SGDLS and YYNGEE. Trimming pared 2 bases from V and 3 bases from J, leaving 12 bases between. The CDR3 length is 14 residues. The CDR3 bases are TGTGCCAGCAGCGTCTCGCACAGGGACTACGAGCAGTACTTC. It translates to CASSVSHRDYEQYF.

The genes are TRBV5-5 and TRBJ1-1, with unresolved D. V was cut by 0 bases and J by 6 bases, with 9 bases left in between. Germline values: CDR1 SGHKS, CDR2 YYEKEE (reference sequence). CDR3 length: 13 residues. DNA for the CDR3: TGTGCCAGCAGCTTGGGCGTAACGGCTGAAGCTTTCTTT. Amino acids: CASSLGVTAEAFF. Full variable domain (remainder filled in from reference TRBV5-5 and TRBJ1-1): DAGVTQSPTHLIKTRGQQVTLRCSPISGHKSVSWYQQVLGQGPQFIFQYYEKEERGRGNFPDRFSARQFPNYSSELNVNALLLGDSALYLCASSLGVTAEAFFGQGTRLTVV.

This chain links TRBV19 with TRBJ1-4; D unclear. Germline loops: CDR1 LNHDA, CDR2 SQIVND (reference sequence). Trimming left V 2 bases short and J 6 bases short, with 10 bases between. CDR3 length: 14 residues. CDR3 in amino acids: CASSIMGGDEKLFF. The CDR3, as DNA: TGTGCCAGTAGTATAATGGGAGGCGATGAAAAACTGTTTTTT.

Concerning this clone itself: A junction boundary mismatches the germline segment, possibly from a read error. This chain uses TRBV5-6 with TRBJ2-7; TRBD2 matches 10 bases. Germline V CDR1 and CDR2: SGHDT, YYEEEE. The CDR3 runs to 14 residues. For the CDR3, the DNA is TGTGCCAGCAGCTCCCAATGGGGTCCTAGCGGGAGCTCCTTC. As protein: CASSSQWGPSGSSF. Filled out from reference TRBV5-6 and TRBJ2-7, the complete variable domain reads DAGVTQSPTHLIKTRGQQVTLRCSPKSGHDTVSWYQQALGQGPQFIFQYYEEEERQRGNFPDRFSGHQFPNYSSELNVNALLLGDSALYLCASSSQWGPSGSSFGPGTRLTVT.

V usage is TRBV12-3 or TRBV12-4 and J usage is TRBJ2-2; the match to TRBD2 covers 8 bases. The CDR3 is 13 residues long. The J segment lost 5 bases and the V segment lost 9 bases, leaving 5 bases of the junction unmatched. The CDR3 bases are TGTGCCAGTAAAGCGGGAGCTACCGGGGAGCTGTTTTTT. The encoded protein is CASKAGATGELFF.

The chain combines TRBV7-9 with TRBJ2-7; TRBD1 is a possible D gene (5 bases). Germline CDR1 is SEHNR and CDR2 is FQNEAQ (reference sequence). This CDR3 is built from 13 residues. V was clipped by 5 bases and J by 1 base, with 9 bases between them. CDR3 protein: CASSQTASYEQYF. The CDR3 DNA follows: TGTGCCAGCAGCCAGACAGCTTCCTACGAGCAGTACTTC.

The CDR3 spells CASSRQGMSEAFF. The CDR3 DNA reads TGTGCCAGCAGCCGACAGGGTATGAGTGAAGCTTTCTTT. The chain is built from TRBV3-1 (or the pseudogene TRBV3-2) and TRBJ1-1; 7 bases are a match to TRBD1. Germline CDR1 is LGHDT and CDR2 is YNNKEL (reference sequence). CDR3 size: 13 residues. V was pared by 4 bases and J by 7 bases, with 6 bases of the junction left unmatched.

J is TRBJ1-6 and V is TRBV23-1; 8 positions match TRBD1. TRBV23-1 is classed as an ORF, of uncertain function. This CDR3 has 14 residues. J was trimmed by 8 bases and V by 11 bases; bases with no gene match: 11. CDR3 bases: TGCGCCCCTAATAGGACAGGGAGTGATTCACCCCTCCACTTT. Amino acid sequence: CAPNRTGSDSPLHF.